A selection of T cell receptor beta chains follows, all from one sample in a study of blood T cell repertoires in COVID-19. TCRdb keeps only in-frame clones here, not all; method: immunoSEQ multiplex PCR. The table includes 360,000 or so clones, roughly 87% detected once. The sequenced sample was PBMCs or T cells enriched from blood (not recorded which). The receptor source for this set is a woman under 40 who had recovered from COVID-19. Each CDR3 is given with its conserved first and last residue. Each record gives: J gene, D gene, V gene, CDR3 DNA, CDR3 protein. The D gene is left open where the match is weak.

TRBJ1-1,TRBD1,TRBV3-1/TRBV3-2,TGTGCCAGCAGCCCGTGGGACAGCTCGGGGGGGGCTGAAGCTTTCTTT,CASSPWDSSGGAEAFF
TRBJ2-3,TRBD2,TRBV11-2,TGTGCCAGCAGCTTAGAGGGACTAGCGGGAGCCAGGACAGATACGCAGTATTTT,CASSLEGLAGARTDTQYF
TRBJ1-1,-,TRBV7-9,TGTGCCAGCAGCTTTACTGGCGAGGCCACTGAAGCTTTCTTT,CASSFTGEATEAFF
TRBJ1-1,-,TRBV10-3,TGTGCCATCAGTGATCAGATGAACACTGAAGCTTTCTTT,CAISDQMNTEAFF
TRBJ1-5,-,TRBV18,TGTGCCAGCTCACCCGCTTCTAATAGCAATCAGCCCCAGCATTTT,CASSPASNSNQPQHF
TRBJ2-2,TRBD2,TRBV3-1/TRBV3-2,TGTGCCAGCAGCCAACCTTTGCGAGCGGGGGCGCTCACCGGGGAGCTGTTTTTT,CASSQPLRAGALTGELFF
TRBJ2-2,-,TRBV27,TGTGCCAGCAGGCTTACAGGGACCGGGGAGCTGTTTTTT,CASRLTGTGELFF
TRBJ1-5,TRBD1,TRBV2,TGTGCCAGCAGCCCGAGACAGGGCAGGGAGCCCCAGCATTTT,CASSPRQGREPQHF
TRBJ2-3,-,TRBV11-1,TGTGCCAGCAGCCCTACCCCGGGAGAGCACACAGATACGCAGTATTTT,CASSPTPGEHTDTQYF
TRBJ2-2,TRBD2,TRBV5-1,TGCGCCAGCAGCTTGGCTAGCGGGAGTACCGGGGAGCTGTTTTTT,CASSLASGSTGELFF